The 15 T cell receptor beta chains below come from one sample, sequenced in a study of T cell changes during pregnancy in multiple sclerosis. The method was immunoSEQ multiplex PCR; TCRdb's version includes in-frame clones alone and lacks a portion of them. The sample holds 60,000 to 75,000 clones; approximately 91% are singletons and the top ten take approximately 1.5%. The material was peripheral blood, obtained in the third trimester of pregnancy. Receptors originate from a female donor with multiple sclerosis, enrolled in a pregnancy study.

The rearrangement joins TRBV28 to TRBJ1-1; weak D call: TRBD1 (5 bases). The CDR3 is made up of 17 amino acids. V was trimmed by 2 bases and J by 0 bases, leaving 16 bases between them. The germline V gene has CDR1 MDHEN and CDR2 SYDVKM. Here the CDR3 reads CASSLGSGGGLNTEAFF. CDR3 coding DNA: TGTGCCAGCAGTTTAGGGTCCGGGGGTGGGTTGAACACTGAAGCTTTCTTT.

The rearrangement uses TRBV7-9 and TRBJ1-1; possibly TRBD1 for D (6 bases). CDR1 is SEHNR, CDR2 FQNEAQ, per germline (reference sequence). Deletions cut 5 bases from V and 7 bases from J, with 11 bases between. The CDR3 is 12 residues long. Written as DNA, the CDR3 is TGTGCCAGCAGCCTAGGACAGTTTGAAGCTTTCTTT. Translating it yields CASSLGQFEAFF.

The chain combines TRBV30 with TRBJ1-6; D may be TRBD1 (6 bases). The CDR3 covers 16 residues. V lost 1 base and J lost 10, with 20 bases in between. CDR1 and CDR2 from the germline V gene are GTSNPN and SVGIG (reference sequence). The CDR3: CAWSDQTGYSGSPLHF. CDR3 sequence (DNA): TGTGCCTGGAGTGACCAAACAGGGTATTCAGGCTCACCCCTCCACTTT.

In DNA form, the CDR3 reads TGCGCCAGCAGCCAGGACTCAGCGGGGGGACCGATCTACGAGCAGTACTTC. Its protein is CASSQDSAGGPIYEQYF. This chain connects TRBV4-1 to TRBJ2-7; 9 positions match TRBD2. Germline lookup yields CDR1 MGHRA and CDR2 YSYEKL. V was pared by 3 bases and J by 3 bases, with 12 bases of the junction left unmatched. CDR3 length equals 17 residues.

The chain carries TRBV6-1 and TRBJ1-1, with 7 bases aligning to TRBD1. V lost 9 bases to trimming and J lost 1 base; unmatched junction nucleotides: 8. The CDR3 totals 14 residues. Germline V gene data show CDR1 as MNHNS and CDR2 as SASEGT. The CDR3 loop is CASRTTGPNTEAFF. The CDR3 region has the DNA TGTGCCAGTAGAACGACAGGGCCGAACACTGAAGCTTTCTTT.

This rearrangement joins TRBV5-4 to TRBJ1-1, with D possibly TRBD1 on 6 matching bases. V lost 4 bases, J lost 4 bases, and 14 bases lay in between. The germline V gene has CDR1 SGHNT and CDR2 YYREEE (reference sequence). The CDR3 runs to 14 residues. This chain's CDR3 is CASSITGRVTEAFF. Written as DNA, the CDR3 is TGTGCCAGCAGCATCACAGGGAGGGTCACTGAAGCTTTCTTT.

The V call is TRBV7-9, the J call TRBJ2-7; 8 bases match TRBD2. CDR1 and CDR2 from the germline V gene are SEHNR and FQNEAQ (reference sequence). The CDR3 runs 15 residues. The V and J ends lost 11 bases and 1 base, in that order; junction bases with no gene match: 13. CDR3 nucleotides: TGTGCCCGGCAAAAGGTCCGGGAGGGGTCCTACGAGCAGTACTTC. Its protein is CARQKVREGSYEQYF.

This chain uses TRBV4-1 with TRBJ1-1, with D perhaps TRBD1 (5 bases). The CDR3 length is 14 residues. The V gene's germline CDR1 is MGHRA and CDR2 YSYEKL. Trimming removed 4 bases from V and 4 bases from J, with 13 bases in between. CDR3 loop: CASSRERGGTEAFF. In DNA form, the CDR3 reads TGCGCCAGCAGCCGAGAAAGGGGTGGCACTGAAGCTTTCTTT.

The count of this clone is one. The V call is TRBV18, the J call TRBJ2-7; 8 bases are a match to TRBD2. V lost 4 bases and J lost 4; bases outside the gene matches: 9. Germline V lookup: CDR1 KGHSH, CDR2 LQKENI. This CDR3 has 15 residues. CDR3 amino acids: CASSRVLSGGYEQYF. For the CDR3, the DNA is TGTGCCAGCTCACGGGTATTAAGCGGGGGTTACGAGCAGTACTTC.

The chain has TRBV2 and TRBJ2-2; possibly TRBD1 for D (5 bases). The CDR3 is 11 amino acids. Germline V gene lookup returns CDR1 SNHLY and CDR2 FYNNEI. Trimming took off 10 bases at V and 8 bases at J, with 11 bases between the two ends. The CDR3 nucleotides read TGTGCCACCCAGGGAACGGGGGAGCTGTTTTTT. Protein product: CATQGTGELFF.

The CDR3 here is CAWKFKGQSYGYTF. The CDR3 nucleotides are TGTGCCTGGAAATTCAAGGGACAGAGCTATGGCTACACCTTC. J is TRBJ1-2 and V is TRBV30; TRBD1 matches 7 bases. The V gene end was trimmed by 4 bases and the J gene end by 4 bases; junction bases not matched to a gene: 9. This CDR3 is 14 amino acids long. Germline V gives CDR1 GTSNPN, CDR2 SVGIG (reference sequence).

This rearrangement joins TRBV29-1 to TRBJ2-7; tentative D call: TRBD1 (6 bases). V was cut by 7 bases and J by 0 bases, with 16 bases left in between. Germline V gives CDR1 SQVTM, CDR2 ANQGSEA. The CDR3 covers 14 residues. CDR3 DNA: TGCAGCGCCCGGGACACTTCCCTCTCCTACGAGCAGTACTTC. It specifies CSARDTSLSYEQYF.

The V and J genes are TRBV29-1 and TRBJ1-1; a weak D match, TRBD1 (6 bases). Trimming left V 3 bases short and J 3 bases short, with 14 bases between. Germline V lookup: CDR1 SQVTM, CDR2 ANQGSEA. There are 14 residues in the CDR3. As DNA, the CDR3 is TGCAGCGTTGAGGAGGTACAGGGAGACACTGAAGCTTTCTTT. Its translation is CSVEEVQGDTEAFF.

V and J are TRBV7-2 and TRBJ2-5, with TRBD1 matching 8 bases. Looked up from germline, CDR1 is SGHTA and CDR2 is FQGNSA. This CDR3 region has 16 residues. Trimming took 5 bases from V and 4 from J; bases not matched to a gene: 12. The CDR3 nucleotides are TGTGCCAGCAGCCGACGGACAGGGAAGGGAGGAGAGACCCAGTACTTC. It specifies CASSRRTGKGGETQYF.

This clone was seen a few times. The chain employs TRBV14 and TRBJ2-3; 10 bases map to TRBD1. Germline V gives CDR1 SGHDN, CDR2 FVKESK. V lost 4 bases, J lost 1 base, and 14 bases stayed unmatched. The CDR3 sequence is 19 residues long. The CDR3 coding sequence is TGTGCCAGCAGCCCGGAGACAGGGGGCCTCCCTGCGCGCACAGATACGCAGTATTTT. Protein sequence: CASSPETGGLPARTDTQYF.